The entry below gives a single T cell receptor (beta chain) sequence along with its context. Its antigen remains unknown. This specimen comes from a study of T cells in localized non-small cell lung cancer. Data came from immunoSEQ multiplex PCR; TCRdb stores just in-frame clones and leaves some out. The table shows some 39,000 clones, with roughly 89% occurring only once. CDR1 and CDR2 (germline): MNHNY, SVGAGI (reference sequence). The V and J ends lost 5 bases and 6 bases, in that order; junction bases with no gene match: 3. The CDR3 runs 13 residues. Study-wide results and caveats: Adjacent lung had a median roughly 61 of the 100 largest tumor clones.

This sequence originates from a male donor older than 55 with stage II lung adenocarcinoma. Sequencing was performed on peripheral blood mononuclear cells, taken before any cancer treatment. J is TRBJ1-5 and V is TRBV6-6, with 8 bases aligning to TRBD1. The CDR3 region is CASSKTGAQPQHF. CDR3 bases: TGTGCCAGCAGTAAGACAGGGGCTCAGCCCCAGCATTTT.